Listed below are T cell receptor beta chains from one sample, sequenced in a study of cytomegalovirus exposure and HLA in healthy donors. Clones were sequenced by immunoSEQ multiplex PCR, and TCRdb holds only the in-frame ones, with some missing. The profile shows approximately 200,000 clones, 84% of them singletons. Sample: PBMCs. All receptors derive from a young woman in good health and CMV-seropositive. CDR3s include the opening cysteine and the closing phenylalanine or tryptophan. D genes are given only for firm matches. The size entry is marked missing in some rows and otherwise reads once, few, many or a size class.

abundance	v_gene	d_gene	j_gene	CDR3nt	CDR3aa
.	TRBV4-1	.	TRBJ1-5	TGCGCCAGCAGCCAAGATAACAGGGTAAGGCCTCAGCCCCAGCATTTT	CASSQDNRVRPQPQHF
.	TRBV5-4	TRBD2	TRBJ2-3	TGTGCCAGCAGCTCCCAAGGCGGGGGGGATACGCAGTATTTT	CASSSQGGGDTQYF
.	TRBV5-6	.	TRBJ1-3	TGTGCCAGCAGCTTTGATATTGGAGACACCATATATTTT	CASSFDIGDTIYF
.	TRBV7-3	.	TRBJ2-1	TGTGCCAGCAGCTTTGCGCAGGGTGGTTTTGGGAATGAGCAGTTCTTC	CASSFAQGGFGNEQFF
.	TRBV27	.	TRBJ1-1	TGTGCCAGCAGTTTTCTGGCCGCGGGTGGTACCACTGAAGCTTTCTTT	CASSFLAAGGTTEAFF
once	TRBV2	TRBD1	TRBJ2-1	TGTGCCAGCTGTTTGGGACAGTACAATGAGCAGTTCTTC	CASCLGQYNEQFF
.	TRBV15	.	TRBJ1-4	TGTGCCACCAGCAGAGGTGGTGGAGGGAAACTGTTTTTT	CATSRGGGGKLFF
.	TRBV27	.	TRBJ1-5	TGTGCCAGCAGTTTAAGAGGAAACAATCAGCCCCAGCATTTT	CASSLRGNNQPQHF
.	TRBV19	.	TRBJ1-5	TGTGCCAGTACCATGGACAGCTATCAGCCCCAGCATTTT	CASTMDSYQPQHF
.	TRBV30	.	TRBJ2-1	TGTGCCTGGAGTCGAAGGAGTCTTGGCACCTACAATGAGCAGTTCTTC	CAWSRRSLGTYNEQFF
many	TRBV7-9	.	TRBJ2-3	TGTGCCAGCAGCCCCCTAGATACGCAGTATTTT	CASSPLDTQYF
.	TRBV19	.	TRBJ2-6	TGTGCCAGTAGTCCCCTCAGCTCTGGGGCCAACGTCCTGACTTTC	CASSPLSSGANVLTF
.	TRBV5-6	.	TRBJ1-1	TGTGCCAGCAGCTCCAATTCGGGGGAAGCTTTCTTT	CASSSNSGEAFF
.	TRBV9	TRBD2	TRBJ2-3	TGTGCCAGCAGCGCGCTGAGCGGGAGGGGCACAGATACGCAGTATTTT	CASSALSGRGTDTQYF
few	TRBV2	TRBD2	TRBJ2-1	TGTGCCAGCAGTGCGTCTAGCGGGAGGGGAGAGGAGCAGTTCTTC	CASSASSGRGEEQFF
.	TRBV7-2	.	TRBJ2-1	TGTGCCAGCAGCTTAGAAGGCCCGGGGGGCTTCAATGAGCAGTTCTTC	CASSLEGPGGFNEQFF
.	TRBV9	TRBD2	TRBJ2-1	TGTGCCAGCAGCGCTCCGACTAGCGGGGAACACAATGAGCAGTTCTTC	CASSAPTSGEHNEQFF
.	TRBV5-4	.	TRBJ2-1	TGTGCCAGCAGCTTGATCGGACAGCCGAGTTCCTACAATGAGCAGTTCTTC	CASSLIGQPSSYNEQFF
.	TRBV6-1	TRBD1	TRBJ2-7	TGTGCCAGCAGTGAAGGAAGTCCGGGACAGCCCTACGAGCAGTACTTC	CASSEGSPGQPYEQYF
.	TRBV27	.	TRBJ1-2	TGTGCCAGCAGTGAACAACAAGCGGGCCTCCCTTCTGGCTACACCTTC	CASSEQQAGLPSGYTF
.	TRBV28	TRBD1	TRBJ1-5	TGTGCCAGCAGTTCATCAGACAGGGGGGTTCGTCAGCCCCAGCATTTT	CASSSSDRGVRQPQHF
.	TRBV6-5	.	TRBJ2-1	TGTGCCAGCAGTTACTCTTTCCCAGTGGGGCTCAATGAGCAGTTCTTC	CASSYSFPVGLNEQFF
.	TRBV7-3	TRBD1	TRBJ1-1	TGTGCCAGCAGCCCCCGCCTGGACAGGGACACTGAAGCTTTCTTT	CASSPRLDRDTEAFF
.	TRBV20-1	.	TRBJ1-2	TGCAGTGCCGACGCCCGGGGTGGCTACACCTTC	CSADARGGYTF
.	TRBV4-1	TRBD1	TRBJ2-2	TGCGCCAGCAGCACCCGACAGGGATTCGGGAACACCGGGGAGCTGTTTTTT	CASSTRQGFGNTGELFF
.	TRBV6-6	.	TRBJ2-7	TGTGCCAGCAGTTACGTGGTGGGAGCGCCGCGCGAGCAGTACTTC	CASSYVVGAPREQYF
.	TRBV5-1	TRBD2	TRBJ2-7	TGCGCCAGCAGCGTCTCTAGCGGGCCGTTATACGAGCAGTACTTC	CASSVSSGPLYEQYF
once	TRBV9	TRBD2	TRBJ2-2	TGTGCCAGCAGCGTAGGCGTAGCGGGCACCGGGGAGCTGTTTTTT	CASSVGVAGTGELFF